These T cell receptor beta chains were read from a single sample in a study of follicular helper T cells after annual influenza vaccination. The method was immunoSEQ multiplex PCR; TCRdb's version includes in-frame clones alone and lacks a portion of them. The sample includes under 15,000 clones, 75% to 80% of them seen just once. The material was CXCR5- memory CD4+ T cells sorted from blood, obtained on the day of influenza vaccination. Receptors were obtained from an adult who received the influenza vaccine. CDR3s include the opening cysteine and the closing phenylalanine or tryptophan. The D gene is left open where the match is weak. For some rows the clone size is stated as once, few or many, or as a class when expanded; others skip it.

V,D,J,size,CDR3,DNA
TRBV15,-,TRBJ1-2,few,CATSREGYGYTF,TGTGCCACCAGCAGAGAGGGCTATGGCTACACCTTC
TRBV11-3,-,TRBJ2-5,-,CASSKSPAETQYF,TGTGCCAGCAGCAAGTCTCCTGCGGAGACCCAGTACTTC
TRBV7-8,TRBD1,TRBJ2-5,-,CASSSSGGVQETQYF,TGTGCCAGCAGCTCCTCAGGGGGAGTCCAAGAGACCCAGTACTTC
TRBV14,-,TRBJ2-2,-,CASSLIAAGELFF,TGTGCCAGCAGCCTGATAGCTGCCGGGGAGCTGTTTTTT
TRBV2,-,TRBJ1-4,-,CATTRALNEKLFF,TGTGCCACAACCCGGGCCCTTAATGAAAAACTGTTTTTT
TRBV5-1,-,TRBJ1-4,-,CASSLNPGAEKLFF,TGCGCCAGCAGCTTGAACCCCGGTGCGGAAAAACTGTTTTTT
TRBV2,-,TRBJ1-5,-,CASSARTRDQPQHF,TGTGCCAGCAGTGCCCGGACAAGAGATCAGCCCCAGCATTTT
TRBV29-1,-,TRBJ1-6,-,CSVRGGMGSPLHF,TGCAGCGTCCGGGGGGGGATGGGTTCACCCCTCCACTTT
TRBV28,TRBD1,TRBJ2-7,few,CASSGQGNEQYF,TGTGCCAGCAGCGGACAGGGAAACGAGCAGTACTTC
TRBV5-5,-,TRBJ1-5,-,CASSRDHGNQPQHF,TGTGCCAGCAGCCGGGATCATGGCAATCAGCCCCAGCATTTT
TRBV28,-,TRBJ1-5,-,CASSLTTGRASQPQHF,TGTGCCAGCAGTTTGACCACAGGGAGAGCAAGTCAGCCCCAGCATTTT
TRBV30,TRBD2,TRBJ2-3,few,CAWSPTGLAGGFSSTDTQYF,TGTGCCTGGAGTCCCACCGGACTAGCGGGGGGGTTTTCTAGCACAGATACGCAGTATTTT
TRBV11-3,-,TRBJ2-1,-,CASRESHYNEQFF,TGTGCCAGCAGGGAGAGCCACTACAATGAGCAGTTCTTC
TRBV5-4,TRBD1,TRBJ2-1,-,CASSFGPGGGEQFF,TGTGCCAGCAGCTTCGGTCCAGGGGGTGGTGAGCAGTTCTTC
TRBV18,TRBD1,TRBJ1-4,-,CASSPTTGLATNEKLFF,TGTGCCAGCTCACCAACGACAGGGCTTGCAACTAATGAAAAACTGTTTTTT
TRBV6-1,-,TRBJ1-2,few,CASRWTDTNYGYTF,TGTGCCAGCAGGTGGACGGATACTAACTATGGCTACACCTTC
TRBV7-9,TRBD2,TRBJ2-5,-,CASSPGTSLRETQYF,TGTGCCAGCAGCCCAGGGACTAGCCTCCGAGAGACCCAGTACTTC
TRBV7-2,-,TRBJ1-2,few,CASSTTWGYTF,TGTGCCAGCAGTACGACGTGGGGCTACACCTTC
TRBV11-2,-,TRBJ1-2,-,CASSLLDTDGYTF,TGTGCCAGCAGCCTATTGGACACCGATGGCTACACCTTC
TRBV7-2,-,TRBJ1-2,-,CASSLGGAVNYGYTF,TGTGCCAGCAGCTTAGGGGGGGCCGTTAACTATGGCTACACCTTC
TRBV28,-,TRBJ1-6,-,CASSWDKNSPLHF,TGTGCCAGCAGTTGGGACAAGAATTCACCCCTCCACTTT
TRBV5-1,TRBD2,TRBJ2-3,-,CASSLFGGDTDTQYF,TGCGCCAGCAGCTTGTTCGGGGGGGACACAGATACGCAGTATTTT
TRBV7-8,-,TRBJ1-5,-,CASSLRDLNQPQHF,TGTGCCAGCAGCCTCCGGGACCTCAATCAGCCCCAGCATTTT
TRBV7-3,TRBD2,TRBJ2-5,-,CASSLIAGGRETQYF,TGTGCCAGCAGCTTAATAGCGGGGGGGAGAGAGACCCAGTACTTC
TRBV11-2,-,TRBJ1-6,-,CASSVWQGSISSYNSPLHF,TGTGCCAGCAGCGTGTGGCAGGGGTCTATAAGCTCCTATAATTCACCCCTCCACTTT
TRBV6-5,TRBD2,TRBJ2-2,-,CASLGLAGNTGELFF,TGTGCCAGCCTGGGACTAGCGGGGAACACCGGGGAGCTGTTTTTT
TRBV9,TRBD1,TRBJ2-3,-,CASSPRQGADTQYF,TGTGCCAGCAGCCCTCGACAGGGGGCAGATACGCAGTATTTT
TRBV28,-,TRBJ2-1,-,CASTLGRGDYNEQFF,TGTGCCAGCACCCTAGGGAGGGGGGATTACAATGAGCAGTTCTTC
TRBV11-1,TRBD2,TRBJ2-3,-,CASSLGPGLAGADTQYF,TGTGCCAGCAGCTTAGGCCCGGGACTAGCGGGAGCAGATACGCAGTATTTT
TRBV30,-,TRBJ1-6,-,CAWSVVVRSFRGNSPLHF,TGTGCCTGGAGTGTCGTAGTCCGAAGCTTTAGGGGTAATTCACCCCTCCACTTT
TRBV7-2,TRBD2,TRBJ2-2,-,CASSLEIAGGPGELFF,TGTGCCAGCAGCTTAGAAATAGCGGGGGGTCCCGGGGAGCTGTTTTTT
TRBV13,TRBD2,TRBJ2-3,few,CASSLGRGGTDTQYF,TGTGCCAGCAGCTTAGGGCGGGGGGGCACGGATACGCAGTATTTT
TRBV7-2,-,TRBJ2-7,-,CASSRRQGLTVHEQYF,TGTGCCAGCAGCCGGAGACAGGGACTTACCGTCCACGAGCAGTACTTC
TRBV14,-,TRBJ2-3,-,CASSQETGKTDTQYF,TGTGCCAGCAGCCAAGAAACCGGGAAGACAGATACGCAGTATTTT
TRBV6-5,-,TRBJ1-2,-,CASSLKPTGYGYTF,TGTGCCAGCAGCCTCAAACCGACGGGCTATGGCTACACCTTC
TRBV11-2,TRBD1,TRBJ1-3,once,CASSADRVSGNTIYF,TGTGCCAGCAGCGCCGACAGGGTCTCTGGAAACACCATATATTTT
TRBV2,TRBD2,TRBJ2-1,-,CASRVAGGNEQFF,TGTGCCAGCCGAGTAGCGGGGGGCAATGAGCAGTTCTTC
TRBV7-2,TRBD1,TRBJ1-3,-,CASSPRDSSGNTIYF,TGTGCCAGCAGCCCTCGGGACAGCTCTGGAAACACCATATATTTT
TRBV19,-,TRBJ1-2,few,CASSTPRRQARYGYTF,TGTGCCAGTAGCACCCCCCGTCGGCAGGCGCGGTATGGCTACACCTTC
TRBV20-1,-,TRBJ2-5,once,CSEKPQETQYF,TGCAGTGAGAAGCCCCAAGAGACCCAGTACTTC
TRBV21-1,-,TRBJ2-7,-,CASSKARGQVSYEQYF,TGTGCCAGCAGCAAAGCGCGGGGACAGGTCTCCTACGAGCAGTACTTC
TRBV2,TRBD2,TRBJ2-3,-,CASRGLAGALDTQYF,TGTGCCAGCAGAGGACTAGCGGGGGCTCTAGATACGCAGTATTTT